The T cell receptor beta chain described here comes from a study of Graves' ophthalmopathy and Graves' hyperthyroidism. The authors amplified TCR beta CDR3 regions, and they did so from RNA transcripts for repertoire sequencing. Investigators did first-round RT-PCR with HTBI primers, then second-round multiplex PCR. TCRdb analysed the multiplex PCR reads with MiXCR anew, one entry per CDR3 protein. The sample holds a few hundred thousand distinct CDR3 sequences, about 40% seen once. Findings and limits, study-wide: Among expanded thyroid clonotypes above 0.001 frequency, most also occurred in blood.

Pregnancy or lactation, uncontrolled infections and other autoimmune diseases were grounds for excluding patients. For this clonotype: No antigen is known for it.

The CDR3 sequence is 13 residues long. Trimming pared 2 bases from V and 3 bases from J, leaving 11 bases between. Germline CDR1 and CDR2: DFQATT and SNEGSKA (reference sequence). The chain uses TRBV20-1 and TRBJ2-7, with D tentatively TRBD1 (6 bases). The source of this sequence is an adult man with Graves' hyperthyroidism. The specimen sequenced was peripheral blood or thyroid tissue (not recorded which). In DNA form, the CDR3 reads TGCAGTGCTAGACTGGGGGCAGGCTACGAGCAGTACTTC. Encoded protein: CSARLGAGYEQYF.